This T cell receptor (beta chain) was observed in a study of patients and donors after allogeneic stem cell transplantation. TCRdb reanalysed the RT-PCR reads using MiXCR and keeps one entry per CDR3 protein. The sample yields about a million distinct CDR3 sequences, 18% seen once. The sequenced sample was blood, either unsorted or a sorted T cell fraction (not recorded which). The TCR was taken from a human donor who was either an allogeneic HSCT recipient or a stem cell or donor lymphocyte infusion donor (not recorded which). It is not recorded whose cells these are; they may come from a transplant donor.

CDR3: CASSQFLAEIAKNIQYF. As DNA, the CDR3 is TGCGCCAGCAGCCAATTCCTGGCAGAGATAGCCAAAAACATTCAGTACTTC. The rearrangement uses TRBV4-1 and TRBJ2-4; D remains unclear. Trimming took 2 bases from V and 0 from J, leaving 14 bases between them. This CDR3 has 17 amino acids. CDR1 is MGHRA, CDR2 YSYEKL, per germline.